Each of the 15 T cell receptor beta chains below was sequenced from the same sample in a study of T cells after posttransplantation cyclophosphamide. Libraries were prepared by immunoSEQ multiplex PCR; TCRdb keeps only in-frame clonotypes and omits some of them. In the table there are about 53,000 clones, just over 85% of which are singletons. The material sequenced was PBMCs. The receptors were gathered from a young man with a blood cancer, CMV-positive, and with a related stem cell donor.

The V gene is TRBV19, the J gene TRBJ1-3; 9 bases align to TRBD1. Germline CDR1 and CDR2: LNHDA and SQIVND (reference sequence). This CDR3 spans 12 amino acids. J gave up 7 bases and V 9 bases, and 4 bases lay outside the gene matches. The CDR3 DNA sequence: TGTGCCAGAAGGGACAGGGCGAACACCATATATTTT. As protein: CARRDRANTIYF.

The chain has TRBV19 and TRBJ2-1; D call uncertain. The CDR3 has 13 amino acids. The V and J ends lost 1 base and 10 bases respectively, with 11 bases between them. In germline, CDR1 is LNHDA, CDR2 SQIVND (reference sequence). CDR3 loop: CASSIVSLGEQFF. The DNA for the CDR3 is TGTGCCAGTAGTATAGTTTCCCTCGGGGAGCAGTTCTTC. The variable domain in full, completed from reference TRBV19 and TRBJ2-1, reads DGGITQSPKYLFRKEGQNVTLSCEQNLNHDAMYWYRQDPGQGLRLIYYSQIVNDFQKGDIAEGYSVSREKKESFPLTVTSAQKNPTAFYLCASSIVSLGEQFFGPGTRLTVL.

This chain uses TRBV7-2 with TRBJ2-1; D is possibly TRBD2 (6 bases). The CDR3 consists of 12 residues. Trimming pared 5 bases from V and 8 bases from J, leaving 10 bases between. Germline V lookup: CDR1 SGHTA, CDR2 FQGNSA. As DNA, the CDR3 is TGTGCCAGCAGCCCGGGACTGGATGAGCAGTTCTTC. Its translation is CASSPGLDEQFF.

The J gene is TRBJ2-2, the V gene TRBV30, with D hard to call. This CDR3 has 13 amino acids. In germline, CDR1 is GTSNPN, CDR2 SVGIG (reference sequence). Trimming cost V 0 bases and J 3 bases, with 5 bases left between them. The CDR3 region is CAWSVLDTGELFF. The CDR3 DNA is TGTGCCTGGAGTGTACTGGACACCGGGGAGCTGTTTTTT.

The CDR3 nucleotides are TGTGCCAGCAGTTACGGACTAGCGGGAGCAGATACGCAGTATTTT. Its protein is CASSYGLAGADTQYF. This sequence joins TRBV6-5 and TRBJ2-3, with TRBD2 matching 13 bases. The CDR3 loop spans 15 amino acids. From germline, CDR1 is MNHEY and CDR2 SVGAGI. The trim removed 2 bases at V and 4 bases at J, leaving 0 bases unmatched.

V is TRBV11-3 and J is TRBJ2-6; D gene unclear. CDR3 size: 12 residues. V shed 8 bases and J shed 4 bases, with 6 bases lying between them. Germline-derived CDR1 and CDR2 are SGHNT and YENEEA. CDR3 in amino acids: CASSFGANVLTF. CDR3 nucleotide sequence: TGTGCCAGCTCGTTCGGGGCCAACGTCCTGACTTTC.

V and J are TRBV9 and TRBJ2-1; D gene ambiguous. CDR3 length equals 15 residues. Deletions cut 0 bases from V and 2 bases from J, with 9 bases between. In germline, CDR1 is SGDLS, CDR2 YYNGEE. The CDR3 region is CASSVDSEAYNEQFF. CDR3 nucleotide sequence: TGTGCCAGCAGCGTAGACTCCGAGGCCTACAATGAGCAGTTCTTC.

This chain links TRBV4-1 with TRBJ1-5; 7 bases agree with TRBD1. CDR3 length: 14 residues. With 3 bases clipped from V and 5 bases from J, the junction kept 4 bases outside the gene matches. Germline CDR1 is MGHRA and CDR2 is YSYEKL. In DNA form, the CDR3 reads TGCGCCAGCAGCCAGGGTAGGGGGCATCAGCCCCAGCATTTT. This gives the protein CASSQGRGHQPQHF.

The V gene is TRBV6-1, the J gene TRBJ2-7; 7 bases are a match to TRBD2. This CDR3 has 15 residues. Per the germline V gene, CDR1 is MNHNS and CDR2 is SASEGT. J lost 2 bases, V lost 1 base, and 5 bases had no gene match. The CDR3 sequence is CASSEGASGPYEQYF. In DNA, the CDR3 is TGTGCCAGCAGTGAAGGGGCTAGCGGACCCTACGAGCAGTACTTC.

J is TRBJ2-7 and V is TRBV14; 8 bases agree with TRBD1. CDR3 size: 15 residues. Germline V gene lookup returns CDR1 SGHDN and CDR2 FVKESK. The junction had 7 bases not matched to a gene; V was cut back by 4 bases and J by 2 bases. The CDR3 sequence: CASSRSQGVAYEQYF. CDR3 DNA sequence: TGTGCCAGCAGCCGCTCACAGGGGGTCGCCTACGAGCAGTACTTC.

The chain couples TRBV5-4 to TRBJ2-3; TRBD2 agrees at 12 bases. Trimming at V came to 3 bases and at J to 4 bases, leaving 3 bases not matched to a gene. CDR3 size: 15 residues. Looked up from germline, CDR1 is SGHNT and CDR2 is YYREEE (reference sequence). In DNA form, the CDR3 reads TGTGCCAGCAGCTACCTAGCGGGAGGGCCAGATACGCAGTATTTT. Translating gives CASSYLAGGPDTQYF.

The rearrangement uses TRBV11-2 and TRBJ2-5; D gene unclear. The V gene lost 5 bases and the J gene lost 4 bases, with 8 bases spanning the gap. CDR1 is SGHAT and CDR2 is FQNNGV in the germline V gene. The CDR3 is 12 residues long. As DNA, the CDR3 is TGTGCCAGCAGCCGTAACTTAGAGACCCAGTACTTC. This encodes CASSRNLETQYF.

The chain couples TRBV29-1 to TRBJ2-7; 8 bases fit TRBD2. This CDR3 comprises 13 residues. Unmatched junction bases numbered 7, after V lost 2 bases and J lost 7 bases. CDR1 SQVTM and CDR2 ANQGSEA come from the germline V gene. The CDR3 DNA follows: TGCAGCGTTGAACACACGGGAGGGGGGGAGCAGTACTTC. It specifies CSVEHTGGGEQYF.

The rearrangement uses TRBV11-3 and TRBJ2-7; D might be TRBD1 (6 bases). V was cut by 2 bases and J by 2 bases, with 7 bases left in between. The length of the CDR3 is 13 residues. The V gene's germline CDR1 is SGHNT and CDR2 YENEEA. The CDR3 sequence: CASSLTGTYEQYF. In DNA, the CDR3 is TGTGCCAGCAGCTTAACAGGGACCTACGAGCAGTACTTC.

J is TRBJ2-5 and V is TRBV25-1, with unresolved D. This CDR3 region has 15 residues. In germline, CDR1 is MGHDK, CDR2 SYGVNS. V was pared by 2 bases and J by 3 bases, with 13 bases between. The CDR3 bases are TGTGCCAGCAGTGAAGGCGTTCACAGTAAAGAGACCCAGTACTTC. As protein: CASSEGVHSKETQYF.